Reported below is one TCR beta chain. Its binding antigen is unknown. No base-level quality is on record; no much larger clone is a single base apart. V and J are truncated by 1 base and 5 bases respectively, leaving an intervening sequence of 11 bases. The germline V gene (reference sequence) provides CDR1 MNHEY and CDR2 SMNVEV. Spanning cysteine to phenylalanine, the CDR3 consists of 14 amino acids. Just the 42-base CDR3 DNA is kept, in frame starting at base 1. Each collaborating institution followed its own protocols to collect whole blood in K2EDTA tubes. For TCRbeta analysis, collaborators shipped samples as frozen whole blood, isolated PBMCs, or DNA extracted from either of those sample types. This record belongs to a study of blood T cell repertoires in COVID-19 (TCRdb year 2020). About the investigation overall: Samples from collaborators originated in the United States, Italy and Spain and spanned both the acute and convalescent phases of COVID-19. The material from the prospective study consisted of cDNA or gDNA derived from T cells, B-cell-depleted T cells, or PBMCs. Subjects who had been exposed to COVID-19, were actively infected with it, or had recovered from it provided the deeply sampled blood TCRbeta repertoires that made up the dataset. The repertoires were released in a freely available public database intended as a resource for research on the immune response to SARS-CoV-2. Samples came from the ongoing ImmuneRACE study (first 160 participants) plus 1,254 subjects from 6 global collaborators. The sample metadata nearly always contained a de-identified subject ID, COVID-19 status, age in years and sex. Where available, HLA class I and class II types were obtained from metadata supplied by the sample provider rather than from assay-based typing. General findings and caveats noted by the study authors: The amount of clinical and demographic metadata varied by source and participant and was provided uncurated.

TCRbeta CDR3 regions were amplified from genomic DNA using the immunoSEQ Assay, a bias-controlled multiplex PCR. The original pipeline was this. The number of nucleated cells in each sample was estimated by amplification of reference gene primers within the assay. Sequence reads were collapsed and filtered to measure the absolute abundance of every unique TCRbeta CDR3 rearrangement. For each sample, productive Simpson clonality was calculated as the square root of Simpson's diversity index over productive rearrangements. Held by TCRdb, this immuneACCESS table contains in-frame sequences only and omits some clones. Under half of the omission traces to an unresolved V gene where checked; the cause of the rest is unknown. From that table come the V and J calls and clone size; the DNA was used to work out D and trimming. Counted in this sample were some 180,000 clones; roughly four fifths of them appeared once. The ten largest clonotypes hold approximately 7.3% of the sample.

Recombination joined TRBV27 with TRBJ2-5; a weak D assignment points to TRBD2 (7 bases agree). The sequence came from a human donor in a cohort sampled during active COVID-19. Sequencing was done on a sample of peripheral blood. The nucleotide sequence is TGTGCCAGCAGTTTATGGGGGGGCCGGGAGACCCAGTACTTC. Translated, this gives CASSLWGGRETQYF.